This T cell receptor beta chain was sequenced during a study of blood T cell repertoires in COVID-19. Study information: The analysed material was cDNA or gDNA that came from T cells, B-cell-depleted T cells, or PBMCs.

CDR3 length equals 12 residues. The V gene lost 5 bases and the J gene lost 8 bases, with 12 bases spanning the gap. Germline assignment: CDR1 LNHDA and CDR2 SQIVND (reference sequence). Recruitment covered 20 to 25 US areas and drew participants whose ages spanned roughly 18 to 100 years. Only in-frame clones appear in the TCRdb table, and some are missing; sequencing was by immunoSEQ multiplex PCR. The table lists around 230,000 clones, roughly four fifths of them singletons. The receptor was isolated from a man between 35 and 55 years old who had recovered from COVID-19. The sample taken for sequencing was PBMCs or T cells enriched from blood (not recorded which). The chain is built from TRBV19 and TRBJ1-1, with a possible D match to TRBD1 (5 bases). CDR3 nucleotides: TGTGCCAGTAGTTTCTTGGGACTCGAAGCTTTCTTT. Its protein product is CASSFLGLEAFF.